The T cell receptor (beta chain) described here comes from a study of cytomegalovirus exposure and HLA in healthy donors. About the study: Of some 360 genotyped donors, approximately 80% clustered with self-reported Caucasian donors.

Of note for this clone: Its antigen remains unknown.

Overall study results and limits: The study listed approximately 160 cytomegalovirus-associated TCR beta chains.

This CDR3 spans 16 amino acids. The J segment lost 1 base and the V segment lost 4 bases, leaving 8 bases of the junction unmatched. In germline, CDR1 is MGHRA, CDR2 YSYEKL. The study ran its PCR with 60 Vbeta and 13 Jbeta primers. Clones were sequenced by immunoSEQ multiplex PCR, and TCRdb holds only the in-frame ones, with some missing. This repertoire shows about 140,000 clones, 75% to 85% found once; its top ten account for 2% to 2.5%. V and J are TRBV4-1 and TRBJ2-7; 9 positions agree with TRBD2. The sequence derives from a woman in her late teens or twenties in good health and CMV-seropositive. The sample taken for sequencing was PBMCs. The CDR3 reads CASSRVRTSASYEQYF. The CDR3 bases are TGCGCCAGCAGCCGAGTCAGGACTAGCGCATCCTACGAGCAGTACTTC.